The T cell receptor beta chain described here comes from a study of blood T cell repertoires in COVID-19. Across the study: From T cells, B-cell-depleted T cells, or PBMCs came the material, which was cDNA or gDNA.

Method: immunoSEQ multiplex PCR; TCRdb's copy keeps in-frame clones and lacks some. This table has approximately 31,000 clones, over 90% appearing once. The CDR3 is 13 amino acids. Trimming cost V 8 bases and J 5 bases; bases outside gene matches: 6. CDR1 GTSNPN and CDR2 SVGIG come from the germline V gene (reference sequence). The sequenced material came from peripheral blood. This TCR came from a human donor in a cohort sampled during active COVID-19. This chain links TRBV30 with TRBJ1-6; TRBD1 aligns across 7 bases. The CDR3 protein is CAGRDRNNSPLHF. The CDR3, as DNA: TGTGCCGGCCGGGACAGAAATAATTCACCCCTCCACTTT.